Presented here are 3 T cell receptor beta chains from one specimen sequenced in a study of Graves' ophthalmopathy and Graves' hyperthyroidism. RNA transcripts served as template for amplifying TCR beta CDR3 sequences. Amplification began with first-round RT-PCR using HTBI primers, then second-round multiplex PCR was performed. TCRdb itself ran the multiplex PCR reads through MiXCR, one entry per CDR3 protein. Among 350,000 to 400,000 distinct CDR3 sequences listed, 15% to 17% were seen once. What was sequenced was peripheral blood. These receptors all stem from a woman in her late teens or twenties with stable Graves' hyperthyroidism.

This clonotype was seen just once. CDR3 bases: TGTGCCAGCACCAAAAGCGGGAGACAAGAGACCCAGTACTTC. Residues: CASTKSGRQETQYF. V is TRBV12-3 or TRBV12-4 and J is TRBJ2-5; 8 bases map to TRBD2. Germline trimming cut 7 bases from V and 2 bases from J; bases unmatched to any gene: 6. The CDR3 runs to 14 residues.

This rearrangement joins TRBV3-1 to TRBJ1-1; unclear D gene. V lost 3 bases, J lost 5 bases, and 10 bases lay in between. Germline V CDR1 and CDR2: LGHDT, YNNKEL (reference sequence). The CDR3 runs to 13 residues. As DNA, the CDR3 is TGTGCCAGCAGCCAGATACTGGTGACTGAAGCTTTCTTT. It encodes CASSQILVTEAFF.

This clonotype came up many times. The CDR3: CASSLEFSLQETQYF. The CDR3 DNA sequence: TGTGCCAGCAGCTTAGAATTTAGCCTCCAAGAGACCCAGTACTTC. V and J are TRBV11-1 and TRBJ2-5, with unresolved D. The length of the CDR3 is 15 residues. Trimming removed 1 base from V and 1 base from J, with 10 bases in between. The germline V gene encodes CDR1 SGHAT and CDR2 FQDESV (reference sequence).